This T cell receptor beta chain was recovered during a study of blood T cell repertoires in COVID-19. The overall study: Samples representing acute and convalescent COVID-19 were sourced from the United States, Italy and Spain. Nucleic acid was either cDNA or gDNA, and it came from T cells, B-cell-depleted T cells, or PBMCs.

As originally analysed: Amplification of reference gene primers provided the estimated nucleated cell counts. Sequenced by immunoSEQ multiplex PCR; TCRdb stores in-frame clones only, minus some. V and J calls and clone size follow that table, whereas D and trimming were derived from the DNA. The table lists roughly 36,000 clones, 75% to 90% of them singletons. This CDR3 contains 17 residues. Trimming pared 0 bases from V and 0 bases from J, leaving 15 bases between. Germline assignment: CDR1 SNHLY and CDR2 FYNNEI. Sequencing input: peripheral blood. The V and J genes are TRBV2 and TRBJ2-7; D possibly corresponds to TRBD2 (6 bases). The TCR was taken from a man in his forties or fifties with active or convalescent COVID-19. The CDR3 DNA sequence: TGTGCCAGCAGTGAAGCGCGGGACCTAGTGTACTCCTACGAGCAGTACGTC. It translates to CASSEARDLVYSYEQYV.